Each of the 19 T cell receptor beta chains below was sequenced from the same sample in a study of OX40 agonist ivuxolimab in advanced cancers. Profiling relied on immunoSEQ multiplex PCR, and the TCRdb table lists in-frame clones only, not all of them. The sample holds 65,000 to 95,000 clones, roughly 91% seen once. This specimen consisted of CD4+ or CD8+ T cells sorted from blood, obtained in a trial of the OX40 agonist ivuxolimab. These receptors were taken from an adult with an advanced solid tumor such as melanoma, head and neck, liver or kidney cancer.

V and J are TRBV5-1 and TRBJ2-7; 11 bases line up with TRBD1. CDR3 length: 14 residues. Germline lookup yields CDR1 SGHRS and CDR2 YFSETQ. Germline trimming cut 4 bases from V and 8 bases from J; bases unmatched to any gene: 8. The CDR3 loop is CASSEPGQGVKQYF. In nucleotides, the CDR3 is TGCGCCAGCAGCGAACCGGGACAGGGGGTGAAGCAGTACTTC.

This clone was detected once. This chain links TRBV9 with TRBJ2-2, with 9 nucleotides matching TRBD2. The length of the CDR3 is 15 residues. The ends lost 6 bases at V and 1 base at J; junction bases unmatched: 4. CDR1 SGDLS and CDR2 YYNGEE come from the germline V gene. CDR3 region: CASTPSGVNTGELFF. CDR3 sequence (DNA): TGTGCCAGCACTCCTAGCGGGGTGAACACCGGGGAGCTGTTTTTT. Looking up the rest from reference TRBV9 and TRBJ2-2 gives the full variable domain: DSGVTQTPKHLITATGQRVTLRCSPRSGDLSVYWYQQSLDQGLQFLIQYYNGEERAKGNILERFSAQQFPDLHSELNLSSLELGDSALYFCASTPSGVNTGELFFGEGSRLTVL.

The V call is TRBV6-5, the J call TRBJ2-5; 7 positions agree with TRBD2. CDR3 length: 14 amino acids. The germline V gene has CDR1 MNHEY and CDR2 SVGAGI. V was clipped by 6 bases and J by 7 bases; unmatched bases: 11. The CDR3 loop is CASRNGGIHGTQYF. The CDR3 DNA reads TGTGCCAGCAGGAACGGGGGGATACACGGGACCCAGTACTTC.

The rearrangement links TRBV30 to TRBJ1-3; no reliable D call. Germline CDR1 and CDR2: GTSNPN and SVGIG (reference sequence). This CDR3 comprises 15 residues. V was trimmed by 5 bases and J by 1 base, leaving 15 bases between them. The CDR3 is CAWSRKGQSGNTIYF. CDR3 nucleotide sequence: TGTGCCTGGTCGCGAAAGGGTCAGTCTGGAAACACCATATATTTT.

The rearrangement links TRBV5-1 to TRBJ1-2, with D unresolved. The CDR3 is 13 amino acids. CDR1 and CDR2 from the germline V gene are SGHRS and YFSETQ. The ends were cut back, 4 bases at V and 8 bases at J, with 15 bases in the middle. This CDR3 is CASSPDWVGGYTF. The CDR3 nucleotides are TGCGCCAGCAGCCCCGATTGGGTGGGCGGCTACACCTTC. The variable domain in full, with the rest retrieved from reference TRBV5-1 and TRBJ1-2, is KAGVTQTPRYLIKTRGQQVTLSCSPISGHRSVSWYQQTPGQGLQFLFEYFSETQRNKGNFPGRFSGRQFSNSRSEMNVSTLELGDSALYLCASSPDWVGGYTFGSGTRLTVV.

The CDR3 loop reads CASRIQGATDTQYF. The CDR3 DNA follows: TGTGCCAGCAGGATACAGGGGGCAACAGATACGCAGTATTTT. The chain recombines TRBV7-9 with TRBJ2-3; 9 bases line up with TRBD1. The CDR3 consists of 14 residues. Per the germline V gene, CDR1 is SEHNR and CDR2 is FQNEAQ (reference sequence). The V segment lost 6 bases and the J segment 3 bases; nucleotides outside the gene matches: 4. The variable domain in full, completed from reference TRBV7-9 and TRBJ2-3, reads DTGVSQNPRHKITKRGQNVTFRCDPISEHNRLYWYRQTLGQGPEFLTYFQNEAQLEKSRLLSDRFSAERPKGSFSTLEIQRTEQGDSAMYLCASRIQGATDTQYFGPGTRLTVL.

This clone has a single count. The gene calls are TRBV21-1 and TRBJ2-3; the table names TRBD2, a call not compared with the DNA. TRBV21-1 is reported as a pseudogene. The length of the CDR3 is 12 residues. The DNA of the CDR3 is TGTGCCAGCAGCAACTTTCCAGATACGCAGTATTTT. The encoded protein is CASSNFPDTQYF.

This chain links TRBV11-2 with TRBJ2-3, with a tentative D call TRBD1 (6 bases). Trimming took 4 bases from V and 0 from J, leaving 11 bases between them. CDR1 is SGHAT and CDR2 is FQNNGV in the germline V gene. The CDR3 sequence is 15 residues long. The CDR3 spells CASSYRDTSTDTQYF. As DNA, the CDR3 is TGTGCCAGCAGCTACCGGGACACGAGCACAGATACGCAGTATTTT. Using reference TRBV11-2 and TRBJ2-3 for the parts outside the CDR3, the full variable domain is EAGVAQSPRYKIIEKRQSVAFWCNPISGHATLYWYQQILGQGPKLLIQFQNNGVVDDSQLPKDRFSAERLKGVDSTLKIQPAKLEDSAVYLCASSYRDTSTDTQYFGPGTRLTVL.

The V gene is TRBV28, the J gene TRBJ1-1; 7 nucleotides line up with TRBD1. This CDR3 contains 14 residues. V gave up 6 bases and J gave up 1 base; unmatched junction bases: 5. The germline V gene has CDR1 MDHEN and CDR2 SYDVKM. The CDR3 DNA is TGTGCCAGCAGCCTACACAGGGGGAACACTGAAGCTTTCTTT. It is translated as CASSLHRGNTEAFF.

The chain joins TRBV19 to TRBJ1-2; TRBD1 might be the D (5 bases). The CDR3 loop spans 14 amino acids. The germline gives CDR1 LNHDA, CDR2 SQIVND (reference sequence). Trimming removed 4 bases at V and 4 bases at J, with 13 bases between. CDR3 in DNA: TGTGCCAGTAGTACCGGGACCACTTTCTATGGCTACACCTTC. It encodes CASSTGTTFYGYTF.

The rearrangement uses TRBV29-1 and TRBJ2-1; TRBD1 agrees at 7 bases. Germline V CDR1 and CDR2: SQVTM, ANQGSEA. The junction had 17 bases not matched to a gene; V was cut back by 7 bases and J by 2 bases. The CDR3 runs 17 residues. This CDR3 is CSAYILTGALTYNEQFF. Here the CDR3 DNA reads TGCAGCGCGTATATACTAACAGGGGCACTAACCTACAATGAGCAGTTCTTC.

V is TRBV6-5 and J is TRBJ1-1; unclear D gene. Trimming took 6 bases from V and 4 from J, leaving 12 bases between them. CDR3 size: 13 residues. From germline, CDR1 is MNHEY and CDR2 SVGAGI. The DNA of the CDR3 is TGTGCCAGCAGGTCCCCGGGTGGCACTGAAGCTTTCTTT. Its translation: CASRSPGGTEAFF.

The rearrangement links TRBV11-3 to TRBJ2-7; 8 positions agree with TRBD2. Germline lookup yields CDR1 SGHNT and CDR2 YENEEA. CDR3 size: 13 residues. Trimming cost V 8 bases and J 7 bases; bases outside gene matches: 10. CDR3 coding DNA: TGTGCCAGCGGACCGGGACTAGATCATGAGCAGTACTTC. Its protein product is CASGPGLDHEQYF.

The chain recombines TRBV12-5 with TRBJ1-5; D gene unclear. The germline V and J ends were trimmed by 7 bases and 0 bases, with 7 bases remaining between them. Germline CDR1 reads LGHNT; CDR2 reads FRNRAP. This CDR3 spans 13 amino acids. The CDR3 bases are TGTGCTAGTGCCTCCTCTAGCAATCAGCCCCAGCATTTT. Protein sequence: CASASSSNQPQHF.

V and J are TRBV6-5 and TRBJ2-7, with D possibly being TRBD2 (6 bases). CDR1 is MNHEY, CDR2 SVGAGI, per germline. The CDR3 runs 13 residues. V was cut by 10 bases and J by 6 bases, with 19 bases left in between. This chain's CDR3 is CATTAGSPTEQYF. As DNA, the CDR3 is TGTGCCACCACGGCGGGGTCCCCAACCGAGCAGTACTTC.

The rearrangement joins TRBV5-6 to TRBJ2-2; maybe TRBD1 (6 bases). The germline V gene encodes CDR1 SGHDT and CDR2 YYEEEE. This CDR3 contains 14 residues. Trimming took 4 bases from V and 5 from J, leaving 12 bases between them. In nucleotides, the CDR3 is TGTGCCAGCAGCCTACAGGGAAATACCGGGGAGCTGTTTTTT. Translated, it gives CASSLQGNTGELFF. Looking up the rest from reference TRBV5-6 and TRBJ2-2 gives the full variable domain: DAGVTQSPTHLIKTRGQQVTLRCSPKSGHDTVSWYQQALGQGPQFIFQYYEEEERQRGNFPDRFSGHQFPNYSSELNVNALLLGDSALYLCASSLQGNTGELFFGEGSRLTVL.

This clone was found once. V gene TRBV19 combines with J gene TRBJ1-5; TRBD1 might be the D (6 bases). The CDR3 has 15 amino acids. CDR1 is LNHDA, CDR2 SQIVND, per germline (reference sequence). V dropped 5 bases and J dropped 3 bases, with 14 bases sitting between them. The CDR3 DNA is TGTGCCAGTAGTGCCTACAGGGATTACAATCAGCCCCAGCATTTT. Its translation: CASSAYRDYNQPQHF.

The CDR3 DNA sequence: TGTGCCAGCAGCTTAGATTCCAGCTACACCATATATTTT. Protein: CASSLDSSYTIYF. The gene calls are TRBV7-9 and TRBJ1-3; unclear D gene. The germline V gene encodes CDR1 SEHNR and CDR2 FQNEAQ (reference sequence). CDR3 length equals 13 residues. Trimming pared 1 base from V and 8 bases from J, leaving 9 bases between.

The chain has TRBV28 and TRBJ2-5, with D perhaps TRBD2 (5 bases). V shed 3 bases and J shed 2 bases, with 7 bases lying between them. CDR1 is MDHEN, CDR2 SYDVKM, per germline. This CDR3 is 13 amino acids long. CDR3: CASSLSGQETQYF. CDR3 nucleotides: TGTGCCAGCAGTTTGTCGGGACAAGAGACCCAGTACTTC. Full variable domain (missing parts from reference TRBV28 and TRBJ2-5): DVKVTQSSRYLVKRTGEKVFLECVQDMDHENMFWYRQDPGLGLRLIYFSYDVKMKEKGDIPEGYSVSREKKERFSLILESASTNQTSMYLCASSLSGQETQYFGPGTRLLVL.